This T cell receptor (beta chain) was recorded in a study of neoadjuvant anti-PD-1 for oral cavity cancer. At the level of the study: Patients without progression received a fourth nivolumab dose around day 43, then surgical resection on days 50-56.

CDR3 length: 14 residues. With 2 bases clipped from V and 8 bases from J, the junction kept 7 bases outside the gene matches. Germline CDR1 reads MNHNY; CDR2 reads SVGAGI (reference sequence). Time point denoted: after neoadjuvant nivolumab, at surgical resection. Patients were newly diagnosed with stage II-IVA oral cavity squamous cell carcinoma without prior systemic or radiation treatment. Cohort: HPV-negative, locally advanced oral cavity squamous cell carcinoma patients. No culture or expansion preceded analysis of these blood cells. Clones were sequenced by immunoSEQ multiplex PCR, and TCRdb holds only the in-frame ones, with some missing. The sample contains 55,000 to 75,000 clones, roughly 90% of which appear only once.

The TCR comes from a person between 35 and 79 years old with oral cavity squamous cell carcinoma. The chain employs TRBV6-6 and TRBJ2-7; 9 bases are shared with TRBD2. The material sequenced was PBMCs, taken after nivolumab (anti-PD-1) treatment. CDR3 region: CASSYGTSREKQYF. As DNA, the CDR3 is TGTGCCAGCAGTTACGGGACTAGCAGGGAGAAGCAGTACTTC.